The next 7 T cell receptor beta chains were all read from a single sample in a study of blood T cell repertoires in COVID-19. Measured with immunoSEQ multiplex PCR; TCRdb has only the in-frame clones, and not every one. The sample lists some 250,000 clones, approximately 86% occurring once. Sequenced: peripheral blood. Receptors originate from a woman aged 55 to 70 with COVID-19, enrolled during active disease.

The CDR3 sequence: CASSRQGDTYEQYF. CDR3 nucleotide sequence: TGTGCCAGCAGCCGACAGGGCGATACCTACGAGCAGTACTTC. V and J are TRBV6-5 and TRBJ2-7; 7 bases agree with TRBD1. V trimming: 6 bases; J trimming: 2 bases; junction bases outside the gene matches: 7. The CDR3 is made up of 14 amino acids. Germline CDR1 reads MNHEY; CDR2 reads SVGAGI.

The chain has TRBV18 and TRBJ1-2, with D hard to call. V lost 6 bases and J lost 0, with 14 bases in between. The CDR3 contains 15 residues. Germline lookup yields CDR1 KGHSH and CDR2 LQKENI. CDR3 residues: CASSERQVTNYGYTF. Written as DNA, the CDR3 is TGTGCCAGCTCCGAGCGGCAAGTAACTAACTATGGCTACACCTTC.

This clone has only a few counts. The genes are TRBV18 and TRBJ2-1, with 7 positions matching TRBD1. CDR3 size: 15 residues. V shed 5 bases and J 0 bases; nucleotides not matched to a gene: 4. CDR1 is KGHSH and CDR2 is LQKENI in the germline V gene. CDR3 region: CASSEDRSSYNEQFF. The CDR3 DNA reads TGTGCCAGCTCAGAGGACAGGAGCTCCTACAATGAGCAGTTCTTC.

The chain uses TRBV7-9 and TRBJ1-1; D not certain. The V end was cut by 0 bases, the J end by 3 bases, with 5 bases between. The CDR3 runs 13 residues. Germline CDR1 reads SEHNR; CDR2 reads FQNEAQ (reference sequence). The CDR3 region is CASSLASYTEAFF. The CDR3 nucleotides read TGTGCCAGCAGCTTAGCGTCGTACACTGAAGCTTTCTTT.

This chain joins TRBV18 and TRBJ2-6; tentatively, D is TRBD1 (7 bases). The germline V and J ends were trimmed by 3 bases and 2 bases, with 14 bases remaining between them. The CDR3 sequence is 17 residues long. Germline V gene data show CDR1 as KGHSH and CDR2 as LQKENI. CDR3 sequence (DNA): TGTGCCAGCTCACCGAGGGCAGGGGGGACTGGGGCCAACGTCCTGACTTTC. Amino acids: CASSPRAGGTGANVLTF.

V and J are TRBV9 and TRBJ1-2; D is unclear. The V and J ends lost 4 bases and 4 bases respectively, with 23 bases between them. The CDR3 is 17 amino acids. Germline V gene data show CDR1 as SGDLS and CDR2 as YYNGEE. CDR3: CASSQGRESFEFYGYTF. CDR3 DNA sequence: TGTGCCAGCAGCCAAGGGAGGGAAAGTTTCGAGTTCTATGGCTACACCTTC. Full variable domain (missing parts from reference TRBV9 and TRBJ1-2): DSGVTQTPKHLITATGQRVTLRCSPRSGDLSVYWYQQSLDQGLQFLIQYYNGEERAKGNILERFSAQQFPDLHSELNLSSLELGDSALYFCASSQGRESFEFYGYTFGSGTRLTVV.

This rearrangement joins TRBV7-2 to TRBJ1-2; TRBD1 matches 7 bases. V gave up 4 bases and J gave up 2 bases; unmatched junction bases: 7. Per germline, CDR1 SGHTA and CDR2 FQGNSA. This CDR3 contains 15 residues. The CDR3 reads CASSSNRGGNYGYTF. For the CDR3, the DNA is TGTGCCAGCAGCTCTAACAGGGGAGGCAACTATGGCTACACCTTC.